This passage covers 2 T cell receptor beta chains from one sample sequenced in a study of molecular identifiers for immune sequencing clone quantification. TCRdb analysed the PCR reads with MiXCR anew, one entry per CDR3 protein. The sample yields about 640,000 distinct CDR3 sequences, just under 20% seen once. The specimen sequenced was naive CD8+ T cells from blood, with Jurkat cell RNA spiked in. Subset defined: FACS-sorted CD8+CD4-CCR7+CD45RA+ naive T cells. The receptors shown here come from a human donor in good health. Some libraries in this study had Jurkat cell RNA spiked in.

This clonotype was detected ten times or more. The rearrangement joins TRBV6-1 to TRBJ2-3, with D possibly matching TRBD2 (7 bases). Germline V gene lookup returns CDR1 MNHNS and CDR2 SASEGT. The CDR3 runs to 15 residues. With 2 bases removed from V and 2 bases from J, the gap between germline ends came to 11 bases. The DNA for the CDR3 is TGTGCCAGCAGTGAATACGCGGGGGCCACAGATACGCAGTATTTT. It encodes CASSEYAGATDTQYF.

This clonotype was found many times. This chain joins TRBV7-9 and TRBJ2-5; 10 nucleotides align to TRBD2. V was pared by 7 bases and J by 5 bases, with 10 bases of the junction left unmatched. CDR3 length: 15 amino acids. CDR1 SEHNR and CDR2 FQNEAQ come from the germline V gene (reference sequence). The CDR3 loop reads CASTNGLAGDETQYF. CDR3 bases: TGTGCCAGCACAAACGGGCTAGCGGGAGATGAGACCCAGTACTTC.